The source of this T cell receptor beta chain is a study of blood T cell repertoires in COVID-19. Study-level background: COVID-19 samples from acute and convalescent phases originated in the United States, Italy and Spain. PBMCs, B-cell-depleted T cells, or T cells were the source of the cDNA or gDNA that made up the material.

There are 17 residues in the CDR3. Germline lookup yields CDR1 DFQATT and CDR2 SNEGSKA (reference sequence). The ends lost 3 bases at V and 3 bases at J; junction bases unmatched: 13. In the original analysis: Estimated nucleated cell counts came from reference gene primer amplification. Sequenced by immunoSEQ multiplex PCR; TCRdb stores in-frame clones only, minus some. That table gives V, J and clone size, and the DNA gave D and trimming. The table includes about 160,000 clones, roughly 81% detected once. This clonotype was obtained from a man in his forties or fifties with acute or convalescent COVID-19. The chain combines TRBV20-1 with TRBJ2-3, with 9 positions matching TRBD2. The material sequenced was peripheral blood. The CDR3 sequence: CSASPLISGGETDTQYF. The CDR3, as DNA: TGCAGTGCTAGTCCCTTGATTAGCGGGGGTGAAACAGATACGCAGTATTTT.